Following are 7 T cell receptor beta chains from one sample sequenced in a study of technical replicates of blood from several donors. Clones were sequenced by immunoSEQ multiplex PCR, and TCRdb holds only the in-frame ones, with some missing. The profile shows about 53,000 clones, about 82% of them singletons. The sequenced sample was PBMCs. Receptors originate from a human donor in good health. Some clones in this sample may be carry-over from other donors' samples.

The rearrangement uses TRBV7-6 and TRBJ2-1; 12 bases are shared with TRBD1. CDR3 length equals 16 residues. The V segment lost 6 bases and the J segment 12 bases; nucleotides outside the gene matches: 15. CDR1 SGHVS and CDR2 FNYEAQ come from the germline V gene. CDR3 sequence reads: CASSSTGTGGDFRQFF. The CDR3 DNA sequence: TGTGCCAGCAGTTCTACCGGGACAGGGGGCGATTTTCGGCAGTTCTTC. The full variable domain, rest sourced from reference TRBV7-6 and TRBJ2-1, is GAGVSQSPRYKVTKRGQDVALRCDPISGHVSLYWYRQALGQGPEFLTYFNYEAQQDKSGLPNDRFSAERPEGSISTLTIQRTEQRDSAMYRCASSSTGTGGDFRQFFGPGTRLTVL.

Remarks on this clone: Other DNA sequences in the sample encode the same CDR3. The rearrangement links TRBV6-5 to TRBJ1-2; 10 nucleotides line up with TRBD1. The CDR3 is 14 residues long. V gave up 0 bases and J gave up 5 bases; unmatched junction bases: 0. Germline CDR1 reads MNHEY; CDR2 reads SVGAGI. The DNA for the CDR3 is TGTGCCAGCAGTTACTCGGGACAGGGGTATGGCTACACCTTC. This encodes CASSYSGQGYGYTF.

The V call is TRBV19, the J call TRBJ1-1; 11 bases match TRBD1. The CDR3 has 16 residues. CDR1 LNHDA and CDR2 SQIVND come from the germline V gene (reference sequence). With 10 bases clipped from V and 0 bases from J, the junction kept 10 bases outside the gene matches. CDR3 loop: CATRLGDRGVNTEAFF. The CDR3 DNA reads TGTGCCACCCGCCTCGGGGACAGGGGGGTGAACACTGAAGCTTTCTTT.

The chain has TRBV18 and TRBJ1-6, with TRBD1 identical over 7 bases. The V gene's germline CDR1 is KGHSH and CDR2 LQKENI. CDR3 length: 14 amino acids. Losses at the gene ends were 2 bases for V and 9 bases for J; bases not matched to a gene: 4. As DNA, the CDR3 is TGTGCCAGCTCACCAACAGGGGAGAGTTCACCCCTCCACTTT. This translates into CASSPTGESSPLHF.

V and J are TRBV7-6 and TRBJ2-7; 12 bases are a match to TRBD2. This CDR3 region has 16 residues. V lost 4 bases to trimming and J lost 6 bases; unmatched junction nucleotides: 10. Germline V gives CDR1 SGHVS, CDR2 FNYEAQ. This CDR3 is CASSYLAGGQLGEQYF. As DNA, the CDR3 is TGTGCCAGCAGCTACCTAGCGGGAGGGCAGTTGGGCGAGCAGTACTTC.

The gene calls are TRBV9 and TRBJ2-3, with 13 nucleotides matching TRBD2. Looked up from germline, CDR1 is SGDLS and CDR2 is YYNGEE. With 4 bases clipped from V and 1 base from J, the junction kept 12 bases outside the gene matches. This CDR3 region has 19 residues. The CDR3: CASSPLGTSGNVGTDTQYF. CDR3 DNA: TGTGCCAGCAGCCCCCTCGGGACTAGCGGGAATGTTGGCACAGATACGCAGTATTTT.

The chain couples TRBV7-9 to TRBJ2-7; the match to TRBD2 covers 7 bases. The CDR3 has 15 residues. Germline V gives CDR1 SEHNR, CDR2 FQNEAQ (reference sequence). The V and J ends lost 5 bases and 2 bases, in that order; junction bases with no gene match: 9. Here the CDR3 reads CASSMASGATYEQYF. As DNA, the CDR3 is TGTGCCAGCAGCATGGCTAGCGGAGCGACCTACGAGCAGTACTTC.